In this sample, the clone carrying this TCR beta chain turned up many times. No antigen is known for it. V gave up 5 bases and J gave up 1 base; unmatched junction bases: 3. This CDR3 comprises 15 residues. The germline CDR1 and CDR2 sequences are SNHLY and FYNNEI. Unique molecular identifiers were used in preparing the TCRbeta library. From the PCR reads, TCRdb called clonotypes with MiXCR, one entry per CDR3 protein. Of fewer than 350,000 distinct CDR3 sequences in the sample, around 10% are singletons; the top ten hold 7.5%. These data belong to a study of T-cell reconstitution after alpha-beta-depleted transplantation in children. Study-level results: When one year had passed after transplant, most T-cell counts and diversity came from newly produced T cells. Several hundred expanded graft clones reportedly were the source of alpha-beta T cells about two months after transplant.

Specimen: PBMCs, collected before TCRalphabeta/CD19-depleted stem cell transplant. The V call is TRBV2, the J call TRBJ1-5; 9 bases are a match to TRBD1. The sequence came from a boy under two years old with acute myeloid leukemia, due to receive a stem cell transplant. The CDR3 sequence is CASSSTGGSNQPQHF. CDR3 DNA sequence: TGTGCCAGCAGTTCGACAGGGGGAAGCAATCAGCCCCAGCATTTT.